Below, 28 T cell receptor beta chains from the same sample are listed, as sequenced in a study of blood T cells in healthy people across ages. The use of a sample-barcoded 5' primer and a J-beta primer mix characterized a second PCR of roughly 7 to 11 cycles. TCRdb fed the 5' RACE reads into MiXCR, producing one record per CDR3 protein. The sample yields hundreds of thousands of distinct CDR3 sequences, around 36% seen once. Sequenced material: blood. The source is a man between 18 and 29 years old in good health.

This rearrangement joins TRBV19 to TRBJ2-1; 11 bases agree with TRBD2. The J call is uncertain, as TRBJ2-7 better fits the DNA end. The CDR3 is made up of 15 amino acids. Per the germline V gene, CDR1 is LNHDA and CDR2 is SQIVND (reference sequence). CDR3 loop: CASSISGGGYNEQYF. The CDR3 DNA sequence: TGTGCCAGTAGTATTAGCGGGGGGGGTTACAATGAGCAGTACTTC.

Note on this clonotype: The junction departs from the called germline gene at one end, perhaps through a read error. The rearrangement uses TRBV5-1 and TRBJ2-3; possibly TRBD1 or TRBD2 for D (6 bases each). Germline CDR1 reads SGHRS; CDR2 reads YFSETQ. This CDR3 is 15 amino acids long. The CDR3 loop reads CASSFLGGRRDTQCF. CDR3 coding DNA: TGCGCCAGCAGCTTTTTGGGGGGCCGGAGAGATACGCAGTGTTTT.

This clonotype was found a few times. The chain has TRBV15 and TRBJ2-3; D is unresolved. V lost 5 bases to trimming and J lost 2 bases, with 23 bases between them. The CDR3 loop spans 18 amino acids. Germline V gene sequence: CDR1 LNHNV, CDR2 YYDKDF (reference sequence). CDR3 protein: CATSPPPFSAETTDTQYF. In nucleotides, the CDR3 is TGTGCCACCAGCCCCCCACCGTTTTCCGCTGAGACCACAGATACGCAGTATTTT.

Details on this clonotype: This sequence may be a read error, since a much larger clone differs from it by one base. The V call is TRBV5-1, the J call TRBJ2-7; D gene unclear. Germline V gene data show CDR1 as SGHRS and CDR2 as YFSETQ. CDR3 length: 16 amino acids. In DNA form, the CDR3 reads TGCGCCGGCAGCCTCCACCCGAAACCCGAGTTCTACGAGCAGTACTTC. It is translated as CAGSLHPKPEFYEQYF.

The rearrangement uses TRBV12-3 or TRBV12-4 and TRBJ1-1; weak D call: TRBD1 (5 bases). V shed 7 bases and J shed 0 bases, with 12 bases lying between them. This CDR3 has 14 amino acids. Written as DNA, the CDR3 is TGTGCCAGCAACTCGGGGGGTCTGAACACTGAAGCTTTCTTT. It yields the protein CASNSGGLNTEAFF.

Turning to this clonotype: This may come from a read error, since a much larger clone is one base off. This sequence joins TRBV5-1 and TRBJ2-1; tentative D call: TRBD2 (6 bases). Germline V gives CDR1 SGHRS, CDR2 YFSETQ. The V and J ends lost 0 bases and 2 bases respectively, with 12 bases between them. This CDR3 contains 16 residues. The CDR3 bases are TGCGCCAGCAGCTTGGTGACTGGCGGGGCCTACAATGAGCAGTTCTTC. Amino acid sequence: CASSLVTGGAYNEQFF.

This clonotype appeared a few times. This sequence joins TRBV6-2 or TRBV6-3 and TRBJ2-3; TRBD1 agrees at 9 bases. Germline V CDR1 and CDR2: MNHEY, SVGEGT. The CDR3 runs 14 residues. The junction had 8 bases not matched to a gene; V was cut back by 7 bases and J by 6 bases. The CDR3, as DNA: TGTGCCAGCATCGACGGACAGGGGCGGGATACGCAGTATTTT. This sequence encodes CASIDGQGRDTQYF.

In its sample, this clonotype was seen a few times. The rearrangement uses TRBV27 and TRBJ2-2; perhaps D is TRBD1 or TRBD2 (5 bases each). CDR3 length equals 14 residues. Trimming stripped 3 bases from V and 3 bases from J, with 8 bases between. The germline V gene encodes CDR1 MNHEY and CDR2 SMNVEV (reference sequence). CDR3 sequence (DNA): TGTGCCAGCAGTTTCGGGACGCACACCGGGGAGCTGTTTTTT. Its protein is CASSFGTHTGELFF.

The rearrangement links TRBV7-2 to TRBJ2-3; D is possibly TRBD2 (5 bases). V was trimmed by 4 bases and J by 5 bases, leaving 13 bases between them. CDR3 length: 14 residues. Germline V gene lookup returns CDR1 SGHTA and CDR2 FQGNSA. This CDR3 is CASSSSRGIDTQYF. The CDR3 nucleotides are TGTGCCAGCAGCTCCTCACGGGGTATAGATACGCAGTATTTT.

The gene calls are TRBV25-1 and TRBJ1-2, with a weak D call TRBD1 (5 bases). CDR1 and CDR2 (germline): MGHDK, SYGVNS. V lost 4 bases and J 2 bases, leaving 17 bases between the germline ends. CDR3 length: 16 residues. The CDR3 sequence: CASSGRTRETNYGYTF. In nucleotides, the CDR3 is TGTGCCAGCAGTGGGCGGACCAGGGAAACCAACTATGGCTACACCTTC.

For this clonotype: A clone one base away is much larger, so this may be a read error. J is TRBJ2-1 and V is TRBV7-2; D remains ambiguous. The end of the DNA aligns better with TRBJ2-7, so the J call may be wrong. This CDR3 has 12 residues. The germline V gene encodes CDR1 SGHTA and CDR2 FQGNSA. The CDR3 is CASSLWNNEQYF. The CDR3, as DNA: TGTGCCAGCAGCTTATGGAACAATGAGCAGTACTTC.

This clonotype was recorded once. This may be a read error: a much more frequent sequence differs by one nucleotide. The chain carries TRBV12-3 or TRBV12-4 and TRBJ2-3; D is unresolved. This CDR3 has 12 amino acids. The CDR3 DNA reads as TGTGCCTGCAGTTTAAAAACAGATACGCAGTATTTT. As protein: CACSLKTDTQYF.

The chain has TRBV5-1 and TRBJ1-1, with D perhaps matching TRBD1 (5 bases). The CDR3 spans 15 residues. The germline CDR1 and CDR2 sequences are SGHRS and YFSETQ. Trimming left V 3 bases short and J 5 bases short, with 17 bases between. The CDR3, as DNA: TGCGCCAGCAGCTCTGGCGGGGGGGATTGGACTGAAGCTTTCTTT. Encoded protein: CASSSGGGDWTEAFF.

The rearrangement uses TRBV18 and TRBJ2-1; 8 bases are shared with TRBD2. The germline CDR1 and CDR2 sequences are KGHSH and LQKENI. CDR3 length: 16 residues. V dropped 1 base and J dropped 5; count of bases not matched to a gene: 7. The CDR3 reads CASSPLGRGVNNEQFF. The CDR3 bases are TGTGCCAGCTCACCACTCGGGCGGGGGGTCAACAATGAGCAGTTCTTC.

The chain combines TRBV20-1 with TRBJ2-1; 8 bases are a match to TRBD2. The germline V gene encodes CDR1 DFQATT and CDR2 SNEGSKA (reference sequence). The CDR3 has 16 amino acids. Trimming took 3 bases from V and 0 from J; bases not matched to a gene: 7. CDR3 in amino acids: CSASAQRGSSYNEQFF. As DNA, the CDR3 is TGCAGTGCTAGCGCTCAGCGGGGGAGCTCCTACAATGAGCAGTTCTTC.

This chain links TRBV20-1 with TRBJ1-1; no reliable D call. With 3 bases removed from V and 4 bases from J, the gap between germline ends came to 15 bases. The CDR3 covers 14 residues. Per the germline V gene, CDR1 is DFQATT and CDR2 is SNEGSKA (reference sequence). The CDR3 coding sequence is TGCAGTGCTAGGGGAGGGCAAGCGGGCACTGAAGCTTTCTTT. Protein: CSARGGQAGTEAFF.

This clonotype was seen a few times. The J gene is TRBJ1-1, the V gene TRBV27; D is possibly TRBD1 (6 bases). Trimming stripped 4 bases from V and 3 bases from J, with 12 bases between. CDR3 size: 14 residues. The germline V gene has CDR1 MNHEY and CDR2 SMNVEV (reference sequence). This CDR3 reads CASSSQGSDTEAFF. CDR3 coding DNA: TGTGCCAGCAGTTCGCAGGGGTCGGACACTGAAGCTTTCTTT.

This clonotype was detected many times. The V and J genes are TRBV3-1 and TRBJ2-3; 9 nucleotides agree with TRBD2. Germline values: CDR1 LGHDT, CDR2 YNNKEL (reference sequence). The CDR3 has 14 amino acids. V dropped 4 bases and J dropped 4; count of bases not matched to a gene: 3. The CDR3 DNA is TGTGCCAGCAGCCCGGGACTAGCACCAGATACGCAGTATTTT. Amino acid sequence: CASSPGLAPDTQYF.

At least ten counts were recorded for this clonotype. The chain recombines TRBV6-6 with TRBJ2-7; no clear D. This CDR3 is built from 13 residues. The germline gives CDR1 MNHNY, CDR2 SVGAGI (reference sequence). V was clipped by 2 bases and J by 2 bases, with 7 bases between them. As DNA, the CDR3 is TGTGCCAGCAGTTACGCCCAGGCCTACGAGCAGTACTTC. This encodes CASSYAQAYEQYF.

A few counts support this clonotype. The chain is built from TRBV20-1 and TRBJ1-1; D possibly corresponds to TRBD1 (5 bases). V was shortened by 5 bases and J by 0 bases, with 7 bases between the two germline ends. This CDR3 contains 12 residues. The germline gives CDR1 DFQATT, CDR2 SNEGSKA (reference sequence). In DNA form, the CDR3 reads TGCAGTGCTGACAGATTGAACACTGAAGCTTTCTTT. Amino acids: CSADRLNTEAFF.

The count of this clonotype is one. With a much larger clone just one base away, this may be a read error. The chain carries TRBV3-1 and TRBJ2-5; 8 bases line up with TRBD2. The CDR3 runs 16 residues. CDR1 and CDR2 (germline): LGHDT, YNNKEL (reference sequence). In DNA form, the CDR3 reads TGTACCAGCAGCCGGCCGGGACTAGGGGATTATGGGACCCAGTACTTC. As protein: CTSSRPGLGDYGTQYF.

This clonotype came up a few times. V is TRBV5-6 and J is TRBJ1-2; D remains unclear. Between the trimmed V and J ends, which lost 0 bases and 3 bases, there was a span of 3 bases. The CDR3 runs 12 residues. Per germline, CDR1 SGHDT and CDR2 YYEEEE. The CDR3 region has the DNA TGTGCCAGCAGCTTGGATCACTATGGCTACACCTTC. Translation gives CASSLDHYGYTF.

In its sample, this clonotype was seen a few times. The V call is TRBV4-3, the J call TRBJ1-1; D may be TRBD1 (6 bases). Trimming took 2 bases from V and 4 from J, leaving 11 bases between them. Germline lookup yields CDR1 LGHNA and CDR2 YSLEER. The length of the CDR3 is 14 residues. Here the CDR3 reads CASSQSQGITEAFF. The CDR3 bases are TGCGCCAGCAGCCAAAGCCAGGGGATCACTGAAGCTTTCTTT.

A note on this clonotype: It may be a read error: a sequence one base away is much more abundant. V usage is TRBV20-1 and J usage is TRBJ2-5, with D tentatively TRBD2 (5 bases). V was pared by 3 bases and J by 7 bases, with 15 bases between. Germline lookup yields CDR1 DFQATT and CDR2 SNEGSKA (reference sequence). This CDR3 comprises 13 residues. CDR3 protein: CSASPVREGTQYF. The DNA of the CDR3 is TGCAGTGCTAGTCCCGTGAGGGAAGGGACCCAGTACTTC.

In its sample, this clonotype was seen a few times. The chain carries TRBV4-3 and TRBJ1-4; no clear D gene. This CDR3 contains 15 residues. The ends were cut back, 0 bases at V and 4 bases at J, with 9 bases in the middle. Per germline, CDR1 LGHNA and CDR2 YSLEER. CDR3 sequence (DNA): TGCGCCAGCAGCCAAGATGGGCAGGTTAATGAAAAACTGTTTTTT. Translating gives CASSQDGQVNEKLFF.

The CDR3 DNA follows: TGTGCCAGCAGTTCCGATAGCGGGGGCCAAGAGACCCAGTACTTC. Amino acid sequence: CASSSDSGGQETQYF. The chain links TRBV12-3 or TRBV12-4 to TRBJ2-5; 9 nucleotides agree with TRBD2. Trimming took 4 bases from V and 1 from J; bases not matched to a gene: 4. There are 15 residues in the CDR3.

This clonotype was counted at least ten times. The chain couples TRBV10-3 to TRBJ2-7; tentative D call: TRBD1 (7 bases). The CDR3 is made up of 16 amino acids. Germline V CDR1 and CDR2: ENHRY, SYGVKD. The V end lost 4 bases, the J end lost 5 bases, and 21 bases lay between the germline ends. The CDR3 sequence is CAISALEGAISHEQYF. The CDR3 DNA sequence: TGTGCCATCAGTGCATTGGAGGGGGCGATATCTCACGAGCAGTACTTC.

This clonotype occurred a few times. The chain carries TRBV12-3 or TRBV12-4 and TRBJ2-1, with 10 bases aligning to TRBD2. The CDR3 sequence is 14 residues long. V gave up 6 bases and J gave up 5 bases; unmatched junction bases: 4. The DNA for the CDR3 is TGTGCCAGCAGCACTAGCGGGGCTCACAATGAGCAGTTCTTC. It translates to CASSTSGAHNEQFF.